This T cell receptor beta chain was sequenced for a study of CD4 T cells in relation to SARS-CoV-2 and coronaviruses. About the research overall: PBMCs were cultured with antigen for roughly nine days before TCR beta sequencing.

Using immunoSEQ multiplex PCR, the repertoire was profiled, and TCRdb retains in-frame clones only, with some absent. Of around 45,000 clones detected, roughly 80% appear once; the ten largest clones hold over 1.1%. For this clone: The antigen remains undetermined.

Between the trimmed V and J ends, which lost 0 bases and 1 base, there was a span of 11 bases. Germline lookup yields CDR1 LGHNA and CDR2 YNFKEQ. The CDR3 spans 16 residues. The TCR originated in an adult with COVID-19. The chain couples TRBV4-2 to TRBJ2-3; a possible D gene is TRBD2 (5 bases). The sequencing input was naive CD4+ T cells from PBMCs, cultured in vitro. Specified subset: naive CD4+ T cells isolated by negative enrichment. CDR3 nucleotides: TGTGCCAGCAGCCAAGATCCCCACGGGGGCACAGATACGCAGTATTTT. Translation: CASSQDPHGGTDTQYF.